A single sample is the source of the 9 T cell receptor beta chains below, sequenced in a study of shared clonotypes between healthy human individuals. Profiling relied on immunoSEQ multiplex PCR, and the TCRdb table lists in-frame clones only, not all of them. Of some 1,400,000 clones in the sample, roughly 96% were seen once. The sample was naive CD4+ T cells sorted from blood. Noted subset: CD45RA+ positively selected. These receptors were collected from a man aged 25 to 40 in good health.

This clone was counted between two and nine times. The CDR3 here is CASSPPSVDTIYF. Written as DNA, the CDR3 is TGTGCCAGCTCACCACCGTCGGTAGACACCATATATTTT. V is TRBV18 and J is TRBJ1-3; D unresolved. Germline V gene sequence: CDR1 KGHSH, CDR2 LQKENI. The CDR3 spans 13 residues. The germline V and J ends were trimmed by 0 bases and 8 bases, with 8 bases remaining between them.

V gene TRBV27 combines with J gene TRBJ1-2; D is uncertain. This CDR3 spans 14 amino acids. V was trimmed by 5 bases and J by 2 bases, leaving 12 bases between them. Germline V CDR1 and CDR2: MNHEY, SMNVEV (reference sequence). The CDR3 reads CASSPQVPNYGYTF. CDR3 DNA: TGTGCCAGCAGTCCCCAGGTACCGAACTATGGCTACACCTTC.

This rearrangement joins TRBV2 to TRBJ1-1; a weak D match, TRBD1 (5 bases). The CDR3 contains 13 residues. The germline CDR1 and CDR2 sequences are SNHLY and FYNNEI. V shed 7 bases and J shed 1 base, with 10 bases lying between them. The CDR3 coding sequence is TGTGCCAGCAAAATCAGGGAGAACACTGAAGCTTTCTTT. This translates into CASKIRENTEAFF.

CDR3 coding DNA: TGTGCCAGCAGCTTAGTAGGGGTAGCATCCTCCTACAATGAGCAGTTCTTC. Protein: CASSLVGVASSYNEQFF. This rearrangement joins TRBV7-2 to TRBJ2-1; D is perhaps TRBD1 (5 bases). V was trimmed by 1 base and J by 0 bases, leaving 13 bases between them. CDR1 is SGHTA and CDR2 is FQGNSA in the germline V gene. This CDR3 spans 17 amino acids.

V usage is TRBV5-4 and J usage is TRBJ2-1; no clear D gene. The CDR3 runs to 14 residues. Trimming stripped 4 bases from V and 4 bases from J, with 12 bases between. Per germline, CDR1 SGHNT and CDR2 YYREEE (reference sequence). This chain's CDR3 is CASSGVLGYNEQFF. In DNA form, the CDR3 reads TGTGCCAGCAGCGGCGTGCTGGGGTACAATGAGCAGTTCTTC.

This clone was counted once. The rearrangement links TRBV5-1 to TRBJ1-1; D remains unclear. CDR1 SGHRS and CDR2 YFSETQ come from the germline V gene. Trimming stripped 3 bases from V and 3 bases from J, with 6 bases between. The CDR3 is 12 residues long. In DNA, the CDR3 is TGCGCCAGCAGCTACCGAGACACTGAAGCTTTCTTT. This encodes CASSYRDTEAFF.

This clone showed up just once. The chain joins TRBV7-3 to TRBJ2-3; 7 nucleotides agree with TRBD2. Losses at the gene ends were 2 bases for V and 0 bases for J; bases not matched to a gene: 5. The CDR3 runs 16 residues. CDR1 is SGHTA and CDR2 is FQGTGA in the germline V gene. This chain's CDR3 is CASSLASGASTDTQYF. CDR3 sequence (DNA): TGTGCCAGCAGCTTAGCTAGCGGAGCTAGCACAGATACGCAGTATTTT.

The genes are TRBV4-1 and TRBJ2-1, with 9 bases that match TRBD2. The V gene end was trimmed by 4 bases and the J gene end by 3 bases; junction bases not matched to a gene: 4. Germline CDR1 is MGHRA and CDR2 is YSYEKL. This CDR3 has 15 amino acids. The CDR3, as DNA: TGCGCCAGCAGCCGACTAGCGGAAAACTACAATGAGCAGTTCTTC. Residues: CASSRLAENYNEQFF.

This chain joins TRBV2 and TRBJ2-3; D is uncertain. The CDR3 has 15 amino acids. The germline V and J ends were trimmed by 7 bases and 0 bases, with 14 bases remaining between them. Germline loops: CDR1 SNHLY, CDR2 FYNNEI. The CDR3 region has the DNA TGTGCCAGCACGGGCTTGATGAGCAGCACAGATACGCAGTATTTT. Protein sequence: CASTGLMSSTDTQYF.